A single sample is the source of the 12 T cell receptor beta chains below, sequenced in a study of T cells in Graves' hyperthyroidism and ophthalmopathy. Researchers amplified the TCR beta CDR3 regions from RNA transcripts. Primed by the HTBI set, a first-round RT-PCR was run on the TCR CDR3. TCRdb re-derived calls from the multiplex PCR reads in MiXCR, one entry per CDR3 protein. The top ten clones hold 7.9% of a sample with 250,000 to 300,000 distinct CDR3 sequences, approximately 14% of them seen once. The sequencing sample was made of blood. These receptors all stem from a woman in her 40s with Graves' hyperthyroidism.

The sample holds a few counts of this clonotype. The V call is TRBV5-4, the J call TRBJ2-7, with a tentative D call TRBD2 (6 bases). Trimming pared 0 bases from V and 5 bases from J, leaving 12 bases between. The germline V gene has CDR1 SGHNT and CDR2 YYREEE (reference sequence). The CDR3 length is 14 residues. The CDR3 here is CASSLGLDRNEQYF. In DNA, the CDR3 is TGTGCCAGCAGCTTGGGACTAGATCGGAACGAGCAGTACTTC.

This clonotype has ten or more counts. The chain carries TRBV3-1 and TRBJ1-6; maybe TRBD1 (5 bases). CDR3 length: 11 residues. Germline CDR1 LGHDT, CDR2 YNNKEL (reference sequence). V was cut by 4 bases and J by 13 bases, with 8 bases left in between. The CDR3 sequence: CASSRGGPLHF. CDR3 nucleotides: TGTGCCAGCAGCCGGGGCGGCCCCCTCCACTTT.

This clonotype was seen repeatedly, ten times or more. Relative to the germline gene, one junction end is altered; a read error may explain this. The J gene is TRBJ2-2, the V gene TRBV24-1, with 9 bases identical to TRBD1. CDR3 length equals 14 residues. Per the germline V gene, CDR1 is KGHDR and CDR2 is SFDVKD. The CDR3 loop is CATRGTGNAGELFF. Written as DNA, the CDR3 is TGTGCCACCAGGGGGACAGGGAACGCCGGGGAGCTGTTTTTT.

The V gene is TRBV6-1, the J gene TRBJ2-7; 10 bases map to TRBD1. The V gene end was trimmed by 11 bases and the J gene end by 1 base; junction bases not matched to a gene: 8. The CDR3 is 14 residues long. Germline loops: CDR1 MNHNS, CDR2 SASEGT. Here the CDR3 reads CASKAGQGSYEQYF. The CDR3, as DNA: TGTGCCTCTAAGGCGGGACAGGGGTCCTACGAGCAGTACTTC.

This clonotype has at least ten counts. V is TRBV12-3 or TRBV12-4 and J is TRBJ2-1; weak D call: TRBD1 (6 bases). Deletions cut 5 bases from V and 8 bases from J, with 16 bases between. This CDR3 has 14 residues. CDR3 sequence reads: CASSRTELKDEQFF. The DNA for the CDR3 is TGTGCCAGCAGTCGGACAGAGCTAAAGGATGAGCAGTTCTTC.

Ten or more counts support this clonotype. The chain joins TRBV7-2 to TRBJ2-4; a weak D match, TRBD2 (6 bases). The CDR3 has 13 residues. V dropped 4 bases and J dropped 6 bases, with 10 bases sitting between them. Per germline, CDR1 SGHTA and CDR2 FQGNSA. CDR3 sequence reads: CASSSSGGNIQYF. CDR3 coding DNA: TGTGCCAGCAGCTCCTCCGGGGGAAACATTCAGTACTTC.

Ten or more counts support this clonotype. CDR3 sequence (DNA): TGTGCCACCCGGGAGGGCCACCATCAAGAGACCCAGTACTTC. Protein: CATREGHHQETQYF. The gene calls are TRBV27 and TRBJ2-5, with 8 bases identical to TRBD2. This CDR3 is 14 amino acids long. J gave up 2 bases and V 10 bases, and 9 bases lay outside the gene matches. Germline assignment: CDR1 MNHEY and CDR2 SMNVEV (reference sequence).

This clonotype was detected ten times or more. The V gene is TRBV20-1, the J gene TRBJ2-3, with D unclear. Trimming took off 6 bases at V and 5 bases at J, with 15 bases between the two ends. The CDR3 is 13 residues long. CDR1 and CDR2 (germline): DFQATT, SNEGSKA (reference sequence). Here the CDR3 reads CSALETARDTQYF. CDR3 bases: TGCAGTGCCCTAGAGACCGCCAGAGATACGCAGTATTTT.

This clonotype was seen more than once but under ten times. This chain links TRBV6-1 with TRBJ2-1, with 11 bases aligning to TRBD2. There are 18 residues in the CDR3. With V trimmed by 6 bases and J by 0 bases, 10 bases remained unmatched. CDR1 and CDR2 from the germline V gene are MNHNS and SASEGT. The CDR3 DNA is TGTGCCAGCAGGACGAACCCAGGGACTAGCGGCTCCTACAATGAGCAGTTCTTC. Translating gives CASRTNPGTSGSYNEQFF.

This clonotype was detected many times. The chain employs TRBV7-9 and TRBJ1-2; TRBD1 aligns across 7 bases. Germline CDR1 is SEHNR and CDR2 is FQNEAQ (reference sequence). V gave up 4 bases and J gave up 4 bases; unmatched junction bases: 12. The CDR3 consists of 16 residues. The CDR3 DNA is TGTGCCAGCAGCTCGGGCCCGACAGGGAAACGCTATGGCTACACCTTC. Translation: CASSSGPTGKRYGYTF.

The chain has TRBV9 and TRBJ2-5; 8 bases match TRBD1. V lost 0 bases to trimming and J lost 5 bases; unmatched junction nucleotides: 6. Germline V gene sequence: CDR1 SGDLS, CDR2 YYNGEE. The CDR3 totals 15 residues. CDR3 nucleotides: TGTGCCAGCAGCGTAGGAGGGACAGGTGCGGAGACCCAGTACTTC. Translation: CASSVGGTGAETQYF.

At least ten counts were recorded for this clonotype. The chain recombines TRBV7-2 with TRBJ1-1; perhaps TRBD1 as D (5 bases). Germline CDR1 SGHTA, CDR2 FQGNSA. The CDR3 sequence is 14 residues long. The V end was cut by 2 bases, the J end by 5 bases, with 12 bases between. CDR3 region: CASSLPLGGTEAFF. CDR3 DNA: TGTGCCAGCAGCTTACCTTTGGGGGGAACTGAAGCTTTCTTT.